The source of this T cell receptor (beta chain) is a study of shared clonotypes between healthy human individuals. Study in general: CD4 naive and CD4 memory each took three plates per donor, while CD8 naive took two and CD8 memory one.

CD45RA+ naive and CD45RA-negative memory subsets were separated from CD4+ cells. Study outcomes and limitations: The study generally estimated greater richness for naive than memory subsets.

The CDR3 is 14 amino acids. CDR1 is MDHEN, CDR2 SYDVKM, per germline. The ends lost 2 bases at V and 6 bases at J; junction bases unmatched: 3. Sequencing used immunoSEQ multiplex PCR; TCRdb keeps in-frame clones, though not all of them. In the table there are roughly 530,000 clones, 95% to 97% of which are singletons. This clone has a single count. Antigen unknown. The receptor was derived from a woman aged 25 to 39 in good health. Sequenced sample: naive CD4+ T cells sorted from blood. Subset denoted: CD45RA+ positively selected. The J gene is TRBJ1-4, the V gene TRBV28; TRBD1 agrees at 7 bases. The CDR3 is CASSLGQGDEKLFF. Written as DNA, the CDR3 is TGTGCCAGCAGTTTAGGGCAGGGGGATGAAAAACTGTTTTTT. The whole variable domain, filled in from reference TRBV28 and TRBJ1-4, reads DVKVTQSSRYLVKRTGEKVFLECVQDMDHENMFWYRQDPGLGLRLIYFSYDVKMKEKGDIPEGYSVSREKKERFSLILESASTNQTSMYLCASSLGQGDEKLFFGSGTQLSVL.